The T cell receptor (beta chain) under discussion was sequenced for a study of Tregs in tolerant kidney transplant recipients. Overall study findings and caveats: Expanding Tregs on activated donor B cells appeared to best identify donor-specific TCRbeta clones.

CDR3 length equals 18 residues. Trimming pared 1 base from V and 5 bases from J, leaving 26 bases between. CDR1 SQVTM and CDR2 ANQGSEA come from the germline V gene. CD4+CD25+CD127- Tregs, CD4+CD25- non-Tregs, CD4 and CD8 cells were sorted. The data were produced by immunoSEQ multiplex PCR, yet TCRdb's version contains in-frame clones alone and is incomplete. The table has some 110,000 clones, about 90% seen once. Concerning this clone itself: The target antigen is unknown.

The sample was CD4+ T cells from blood. The chain combines TRBV29-1 with TRBJ2-5; D is unresolved. The receptor was derived from a human donor in good health. CDR3 amino acids: CSVEGLTGWGQMLETQYF. The CDR3 region has the DNA TGCAGCGTTGAAGGGCTGACGGGCTGGGGTCAAATGCTCGAGACCCAGTACTTC.